The 30 T cell receptor beta chains below all came from one sample that was sequenced in a study of metastatic and nonmetastatic thyroid tumors. TCRdb re-called the PCR reads with MiXCR. Found here are 15,000 to 20,000 clones, around 28% of them singletons; the top ten hold roughly 13%. Every patient underwent thyroid surgery untreated. Sequenced sample: tumor tissue. The source is a female donor with papillary thyroid cancer or a benign thyroid nodule (not recorded which). Some clones in this sample may be carry-over from other donors' samples.

As for this clone: At one end, the junction sequence differs from germline, possibly due to a read error. The chain employs TRBV27 and TRBJ2-1; D is perhaps TRBD1 (5 bases). The germline gives CDR1 MNHEY, CDR2 SMNVEV (reference sequence). The CDR3 is made up of 14 amino acids. CDR3 coding DNA: TGTACCAGCAGTTTATTAGACAGCGCGAATGAGCATCTCTTC. It encodes CTSSLLDSANEHLF.

With regard to this clone: It is likely a read error, because the conserved phenylalanine at the end of the CDR3 is missing. The chain has TRBV7-2 and TRBJ2-7; D uncertain. The V end was cut by 6 bases, the J end by 2 bases, with 8 bases between. CDR1 is SGHTA, CDR2 FQGNSA, per germline. The CDR3 consists of 12 residues. CDR3 sequence: CASSTEAYEQYL. DNA of the CDR3: TGTGCCAGCAGTACAGAGGCCTACGAGCAGTACCTC.

This clone has at least ten counts. This may come from a read error, since a much larger clone is one base off. The V gene is TRBV5-1, the J gene TRBJ2-2; 8 bases line up with TRBD2. This CDR3 contains 17 residues. Germline V CDR1 and CDR2: SGHRS, YFSETQ. The CDR3 is CASSFFPLAAATGEPFF. CDR3 nucleotides: TGCGCCAGCAGCTTCTTCCCACTAGCGGCTGCTACCGGGGAGCCGTTTTTT.

The chain uses TRBV18 and TRBJ2-7; possible D gene TRBD1, 5 bases. The CDR3 extends over 14 amino acids. Trimming left V 6 bases short and J 5 bases short, with 17 bases between. From germline, CDR1 is KGHSH and CDR2 LQKENI. The CDR3 spells CASSPYRGSDEQYF. In nucleotides, the CDR3 is TGTGCCAGCTCTCCATATAGGGGTTCGGACGAGCAGTACTTC.

The rearrangement uses TRBV2 and TRBJ2-7; 7 positions match TRBD1. The CDR3 has 18 amino acids. CDR1 and CDR2 from the germline V gene are SNHLY and FYNNEI. Trimming took 8 bases from V and 0 from J; bases not matched to a gene: 19. DNA for the CDR3: TGTGCCAGCTCCTTCGGTGATACGAAAGGGGGCTCCTCCTACGAGCAGTACTTC. Amino acids: CASSFGDTKGGSSYEQYF.

A few counts support this clone. The J gene is TRBJ2-1, the V gene TRBV2, with D tentatively TRBD2 (7 bases). The CDR3 is 13 amino acids. Trimming removed 11 bases from V and 5 bases from J, with 16 bases in between. Germline CDR1 SNHLY, CDR2 FYNNEI. The CDR3 loop reads CAGEGGVDNEQFF. DNA for the CDR3: TGTGCCGGGGAGGGGGGAGTAGACAATGAGCAGTTCTTC. The variable domain in full, with the rest retrieved from reference TRBV2 and TRBJ2-1, is EPEVTQTPSHQVTQMGQEVILRCVPISNHLYFYWYRQILGQKVEFLVSFYNNEISEKSEIFDDQFSVERPDGSNFTLKIRSTKLEDSAMYFCAGEGGVDNEQFFGPGTRLTVL.

On this clone: The missing conserved phenylalanine or tryptophan at the end of this CDR3 makes a read error likely. This chain joins TRBV9 and TRBJ2-1; perhaps TRBD1 as D (6 bases). CDR3 size: 14 residues. From germline, CDR1 is SGDLS and CDR2 YYNGEE. In DNA, the CDR3 is TGCGCCAGCAGCCCAGTTCAGTGGGGGCATGAGCAGTTCTCC. Translating gives CASSPVQWGHEQFS.

The sample holds many counts of this clone. J is TRBJ2-7 and V is TRBV9; D unclear. Per the germline V gene, CDR1 is SGDLS and CDR2 is YYNGEE. The V end lost 5 bases, the J end lost 6 bases, and 12 bases lay between the germline ends. The CDR3 is made up of 12 amino acids. The CDR3 region is CASSQLIGEQYF. CDR3 nucleotides: TGTGCCAGCAGTCAGCTAATCGGCGAGCAGTACTTC.

In nucleotides, the CDR3 is TGCGCCAGCAGCCCGTGCGGTCGAGCGGGAGGGGGCGAGCAGTACTTC. Translated: CASSPCGRAGGGEQYF. This chain links TRBV5-1 with TRBJ2-7; 10 nucleotides line up with TRBD2. CDR3 length equals 16 residues. V shed 4 bases and J 6 bases; nucleotides not matched to a gene: 13. Per germline, CDR1 SGHRS and CDR2 YFSETQ. The full variable domain, its missing parts supplied by reference TRBV5-1 and TRBJ2-7, is KAGVTQTPRYLIKTRGQQVTLSCSPISGHRSVSWYQQTPGQGLQFLFEYFSETQRNKGNFPGRFSGRQFSNSRSEMNVSTLELGDSALYLCASSPCGRAGGGEQYFGPGTRLTVT.

The chain has TRBV2 and TRBJ2-7; D is unresolved. V lost 8 bases and J lost 2, with 10 bases in between. Germline V gives CDR1 SNHLY, CDR2 FYNNEI. The CDR3 loop spans 12 amino acids. The CDR3 reads CASGEMTYEQYF. The DNA for the CDR3 is TGTGCCAGCGGAGAGATGACCTACGAGCAGTACTTC.

This clone was observed at least ten times. The chain has TRBV5-1 and TRBJ1-1, with 10 nucleotides matching TRBD1. Germline-derived CDR1 and CDR2 are SGHRS and YFSETQ. The length of the CDR3 is 14 residues. After removal of 5 bases from V and 3 bases from J, the junction contained 4 bases not matched to a gene. This chain's CDR3 is CASRPGTGDTEAFF. As DNA, the CDR3 is TGCGCCAGCAGACCCGGGACAGGGGACACTGAAGCTTTCTTT.

The chain uses TRBV5-1 and TRBJ2-5; 9 positions agree with TRBD1. Germline CDR1 reads SGHRS; CDR2 reads YFSETQ. The junction had 8 bases not matched to a gene; V was cut back by 8 bases and J by 3 bases. The CDR3 runs to 14 residues. CDR3 bases: TGCGCCAGGAGCAAAGGGACAGGGAAAGAGACCCAGTACTTC. Amino acid sequence: CARSKGTGKETQYF.

The rearrangement links TRBV7-2 to TRBJ2-7; possible D gene TRBD1, 5 bases. CDR1 SGHTA and CDR2 FQGNSA come from the germline V gene. There are 13 residues in the CDR3. Trimming removed 5 bases from V and 0 bases from J, with 8 bases in between. This CDR3 is CASSRDSSYEQYF. The DNA for the CDR3 is TGTGCCAGCAGCCGCGACAGCTCCTACGAGCAGTACTTC.

The chain uses TRBV28 and TRBJ2-3; possibly TRBD2 for D (6 bases). Between the trimmed V and J ends, which lost 7 bases and 6 bases, there was a span of 20 bases. Germline-derived CDR1 and CDR2 are MDHEN and SYDVKM. This CDR3 has 15 amino acids. The CDR3 bases are TGTGCCAGCACTAAGCCGATGGGGGGAAGTGATACGCAGTATTTT. This codes for CASTKPMGGSDTQYF.

The chain couples TRBV10-3 to TRBJ2-3, with 8 positions matching TRBD2. V trimming: 3 bases; J trimming: 2 bases; junction bases outside the gene matches: 4. In germline, CDR1 is ENHRY, CDR2 SYGVKD. The CDR3 is made up of 15 amino acids. The CDR3, as DNA: TGTGCCATCAGTGATAATAGCGGGGTCACAGATACGCAGTATTTT. Protein sequence: CAISDNSGVTDTQYF.

This clone was seen a handful of times. One junction end does not reproduce the germline sequence, and a read error may be involved. The chain is built from TRBV27 and TRBJ1-2; tentatively, D is TRBD1 (6 bases). This CDR3 region has 13 residues. Germline V gene data show CDR1 as MNHEY and CDR2 as SMNVEV (reference sequence). CDR3 coding DNA: TGTACCAGCTCCACCGTGGGGGCGAAGGGCTACACCTTC. Its protein is CTSSTVGAKGYTF.

This clone was seen many times. This same CDR3 is encoded by further DNA sequences in the sample. The CDR3 region is CASSEPGTGQETQYF. In nucleotides, the CDR3 is TGCGCCAGCAGTGAGCCGGGGACAGGGCAAGAGACCCAGTACTTC. The chain joins TRBV10-2 to TRBJ2-5, with TRBD1 matching 9 bases. This CDR3 comprises 15 residues. V lost 2 bases and J lost 2; bases outside the gene matches: 3. Germline CDR1 is WSHSY and CDR2 is SAAADI.

Concerning this clone: An end of the junction differs from the germline gene, which may be a read error. The V gene is TRBV28, the J gene TRBJ2-3; 10 bases are a match to TRBD2. This CDR3 spans 16 amino acids. The germline CDR1 and CDR2 sequences are MDHEN and SYDVKM. Here the CDR3 reads CASSLSPSGSADTHYF. CDR3 DNA: TGTGCCAGCAGTTTATCCCCTAGCGGGAGCGCAGATACGCATTATTTT. Using reference TRBV28 and TRBJ2-3 for the parts outside the CDR3, the full variable domain is DVKVTQSSRYLVKRTGEKVFLECVQDMDHENMFWYRQDPGLGLRLIYFSYDVKMKEKGDIPEGYSVSREKKERFSLILESASTNQTSMYLCASSLSPSGSADTHYFGPGTRLTVL.

This clone has just a few counts. The V gene is TRBV2, the J gene TRBJ2-1, with D perhaps matching TRBD2 (6 bases). CDR1 and CDR2 from the germline V gene are SNHLY and FYNNEI. V lost 8 bases to trimming and J lost 5 bases, with 13 bases between them. This CDR3 contains 13 residues. CDR3 sequence reads: CASGWRGDNEQFF. CDR3 coding DNA: TGTGCCAGCGGGTGGCGGGGAGACAATGAGCAGTTCTTC.

The chain combines TRBV15 with TRBJ2-3; no definite D call. CDR3 size: 16 residues. V dropped 1 base and J dropped 0 bases, with 11 bases sitting between them. From germline, CDR1 is LNHNV and CDR2 YYDKDF (reference sequence). In DNA, the CDR3 is TGTGCCACCAGCAGAGCCCCGCGGCCTAGCACAGATACGCAGTATTTT. It translates to CATSRAPRPSTDTQYF.

This clone has ten or more counts. The CDR3 nucleotides are TGCGCCAGCAGCCAGGGGGACACAAACACCGGGGAGCTGTTTTTT. This translates into CASSQGDTNTGELFF. This chain uses TRBV4-3 with TRBJ2-2, with D possibly TRBD1 on 6 matching bases. This CDR3 has 15 amino acids. Germline CDR1 and CDR2: LGHNA and YSLEER. The V end was cut by 3 bases, the J end by 2 bases, with 10 bases between.

This clone is medium-sized by share. The chain is built from TRBV2 and TRBJ2-5; 8 nucleotides align to TRBD2. This CDR3 contains 15 residues. V lost 6 bases, J lost 5 bases, and 11 bases stayed unmatched. The germline V gene has CDR1 SNHLY and CDR2 FYNNEI. CDR3 DNA: TGTGCCAGCAGGGGGGGACTAGGCGAGCGGGAGACCCAGTACTTC. Protein product: CASRGGLGERETQYF.

The V and J genes are TRBV20-1 and TRBJ2-7; D may be TRBD1 (7 bases). Germline CDR1 reads DFQATT; CDR2 reads SNEGSKA (reference sequence). The CDR3 sequence is 12 residues long. V lost 3 bases to trimming and J lost 6 bases, with 12 bases between them. The CDR3 region has the DNA TGCAGTGCTAGTGGGGGGACAGTCGAGCAGTACTTC. Its protein is CSASGGTVEQYF.

This clone was picked up a small number of times. The J gene is TRBJ2-2, the V gene TRBV6-1, with 9 bases lining up with TRBD1. Germline V gene sequence: CDR1 MNHNS, CDR2 SASEGT. The CDR3 covers 16 residues. The V and J ends lost 4 bases and 1 base, in that order; junction bases with no gene match: 4. The CDR3 here is CASSVLGQGNTGELFF. The DNA for the CDR3 is TGTGCCAGCAGTGTGCTGGGACAGGGGAACACCGGGGAGCTGTTTTTT.

The rearrangement uses TRBV20-1 and TRBJ1-2, with 8 bases that match TRBD1. The length of the CDR3 is 21 residues. V was clipped by 1 base and J by 2 bases; unmatched bases: 24. CDR1 DFQATT and CDR2 SNEGSKA come from the germline V gene (reference sequence). CDR3 sequence reads: CSARGRGSSDRYGTGNYGYTF. CDR3 in DNA: TGCAGTGCTAGAGGCCGGGGTTCGTCGGACCGGTACGGGACAGGAAACTATGGCTACACCTTC.

This clone was detected only a few times. This rearrangement joins TRBV6-9 to TRBJ1-2; D unclear. V was shortened by 3 bases and J by 4 bases, with 3 bases between the two germline ends. Germline CDR1 MNHGY, CDR2 SVAAGI. The CDR3 spans 11 residues. CDR3 loop: CASSYLYGYTF. The CDR3 DNA reads TGTGCCAGCAGTTACCTCTATGGCTACACCTTC.

V usage is TRBV19 and J usage is TRBJ1-3; 12 bases are a match to TRBD1. The V and J ends lost 9 bases and 4 bases, in that order; junction bases with no gene match: 10. The CDR3 runs 16 residues. Germline V lookup: CDR1 LNHDA, CDR2 SQIVND (reference sequence). CDR3 DNA: TGTGCCAGCACCTTGGGACAGGGGGCGGGAGGAAACACCATATATTTT. Translation: CASTLGQGAGGNTIYF.

This clone was counted a single time. The chain employs TRBV28 and TRBJ2-6; TRBD1 aligns across 8 bases. CDR1 MDHEN and CDR2 SYDVKM come from the germline V gene. The CDR3 loop spans 20 amino acids. With 2 bases clipped from V and 0 bases from J, the junction kept 12 bases outside the gene matches. The CDR3 here is CASSLALDRGLPSGANVLTF. In DNA, the CDR3 is TGTGCCAGCAGTTTAGCCCTCGACAGGGGACTTCCCTCTGGGGCCAACGTCCTGACTTTC.

The chain combines TRBV20-1 with TRBJ2-7; D not certain. The CDR3 consists of 12 residues. Trimming shortened V by 6 bases and J by 5 bases, and 14 bases separated the two germline ends. Germline V gives CDR1 DFQATT, CDR2 SNEGSKA (reference sequence). CDR3 nucleotide sequence: TGCAGTGCGCCCCTTACCCGGGACGAGCAGTACTTC. This gives the protein CSAPLTRDEQYF.

This sequence joins TRBV4-1 and TRBJ2-7, with D tentatively TRBD2 (6 bases). The CDR3 loop spans 15 amino acids. Germline values: CDR1 MGHRA, CDR2 YSYEKL. V lost 3 bases and J 7 bases, leaving 19 bases between the germline ends. This CDR3 is CASSHRDRDGGEQYF. In DNA, the CDR3 is TGCGCCAGCAGCCACCGGGACCGGGACGGAGGGGAGCAGTACTTC.